The rows below give T cell receptor beta chains drawn from one sample of a study of vaccination effects on CD4 cells after COVID-19. Assay used: immunoSEQ multiplex PCR; TCRdb lists only in-frame clones, some missing. The sample includes under 70,000 clones, 76% seen only once; the top ten take approximately 5.8%. No antigens are known for them. The sequenced sample was CD4+ T cells from PBMCs cultured with HIV peptides, obtained before COVID-19 vaccination. Receptors were obtained from a human donor who had a prior SARS-CoV-2 infection. CDR3s include the opening cysteine and the closing phenylalanine or tryptophan. The D gene is left open where the match is weak. Clone size is stated in some rows and not others, as once, few, many or a class when expanded.

D	V	size	J	DNA	CDR3
-	TRBV6-5	-	TRBJ2-7	TGTGCCAGCAGTCCAGACCGGGACGGCTCCTACGAGCAGTACTTC	CASSPDRDGSYEQYF
-	TRBV5-4	-	TRBJ2-1	TGTGCCAGCAAAGAACAGCATACGAATGAGCAGTTCTTC	CASKEQHTNEQFF
TRBD1	TRBV2	-	TRBJ1-2	TGTGCCACAAAGACCGGGACAGGGACCTATGGCTACACCTTC	CATKTGTGTYGYTF
-	TRBV4-1	few	TRBJ2-1	TGCGCCAGCAGCCCCGGGACTGGAGATAGTGAGCAGTTCTTC	CASSPGTGDSEQFF
TRBD2	TRBV5-1	-	TRBJ2-1	TGCGCCAGCAGCTCCCCGGGACTAGCGGACAATGAGCAGTTCTTC	CASSSPGLADNEQFF
TRBD1	TRBV3-1/TRBV3-2	-	TRBJ1-2	TGTGCCAGCAGCACTTACAGGGGAGACTATGGCTACACCTTC	CASSTYRGDYGYTF
TRBD2	TRBV7-2	-	TRBJ2-7	TGTGCCAGCAGATGGACTAGCGGGATATACGAGCAGTACTTC	CASRWTSGIYEQYF
-	TRBV6-5	-	TRBJ1-2	TGTGCCAGCAGTTCCAGGGCGTATGGCTACACCTTC	CASSSRAYGYTF
-	TRBV6-6	few	TRBJ2-2	TGTGCCAGCGGGGGAGGGGGCGTTGCCGGGGAGCTGTTTTTT	CASGGGGVAGELFF
-	TRBV7-3	once	TRBJ2-1	TGTGCCAGCAGTACTACGAGCTCCTACAATGAGCAGTTCTTC	CASSTTSSYNEQFF
-	TRBV18	few	TRBJ2-1	TGTGCCAGCTCACCAGGGTGGGGATCCTACAATGAGCAGTTCTTC	CASSPGWGSYNEQFF
-	TRBV9	-	TRBJ2-1	TGTGCCAGCAGCGTAGGCCCCTCTTCTAACAGCTGGTACGCGGGGAGCTCCTACAATGAGCAGTTCTTC	CASSVGPSSNSWYAGSSYNEQFF
-	TRBV6-2/TRBV6-3	-	TRBJ1-1	TGTGCCAGCAGTTACGTCATGGACACTGAAGCTTTCTTT	CASSYVMDTEAFF
-	TRBV9	-	TRBJ2-5	TGTGCCAGCAGCTTGCGACCGCAGCAAGAGACCCAGTACTTC	CASSLRPQQETQYF
-	TRBV4-1	-	TRBJ1-5	TGCGCCAGCAGCCAAGATCCCCCACCATATGTCAATCAGCCCCAGCATTTT	CASSQDPPPYVNQPQHF
-	TRBV7-2	many	TRBJ2-5	TGTGCCAGCAGCTTAGTAGCAGCTCAAGAGACCCAGTACTTC	CASSLVAAQETQYF
TRBD1	TRBV11-3	-	TRBJ1-1	TGTGCCAGCAGCAATAGACAGGGTTCCGAAACTGAAGCTTTCTTT	CASSNRQGSETEAFF
TRBD2	TRBV19	once	TRBJ2-3	TGTGCCAGTACCCTCCGGAGCGGACTAGTCACGAATACGCAGTATTTT	CASTLRSGLVTNTQYF
-	TRBV5-1	-	TRBJ2-7	TGCGCCAGCTCCGACTTGTCTGCCGCCTACGAGCAGTACTTC	CASSDLSAAYEQYF
-	TRBV18	-	TRBJ1-3	TGTGCCAGCTCACCAAGGCAGGTTCTTTCTGGAAACACCATATATTTT	CASSPRQVLSGNTIYF
TRBD1	TRBV5-4	-	TRBJ1-1	TGTGCCAGCAGCACCCTAGACAGGGGGCGTACTGAAGCTTTCTTT	CASSTLDRGRTEAFF
TRBD1	TRBV5-5	-	TRBJ1-5	TGTGCCAGCAGCTTGGTAGGGGGCCGCCAGCCCCAGCATTTT	CASSLVGGRQPQHF